This T cell receptor (beta chain) was sequenced in a study of metastatic and nonmetastatic thyroid tumors. Study background: Repertoire comparisons spanned blood and tumor or nodule tissue from malignant and benign thyroid patients. Study conclusions and caveats: Reportedly, malignant thyroid tumors had significantly higher TCR beta diversity than benign nodules, in blood and tumor.

All patients were untreated before thyroid surgery. This clone was seen many times. The antigen is unknown. Germline V gene data show CDR1 as PRHDT and CDR2 as FYEKMQ (reference sequence). The CDR3 is 16 residues long. The junction had 6 bases not matched to a gene; V was cut back by 1 base and J by 7 bases. MiXCR was used by TCRdb to re-call the PCR reads. In the table there are over 40,000 clones, roughly 11% of which are singletons. The chain recombines TRBV13 with TRBJ2-7, with TRBD2 matching over 14 bases. The sample comprised blood. This clonotype originated in a female donor with papillary thyroid cancer or a benign thyroid nodule (not recorded which). Some clones in this sample may be carry-over from other donors' samples. The CDR3 region has the DNA TGTGCCAGCAGCTTAGCTGGACTAGCGGGAGGTCAAGAGCAGTACTTC. Protein sequence: CASSLAGLAGGQEQYF.